A selection of T cell receptor beta chains follows, all from one sample in a study of T cells in localized non-small cell lung cancer. Some clones are missing from TCRdb's copy, which holds only in-frame ones; the method was immunoSEQ multiplex PCR. The data hold about 74,000 clones, with approximately 88% observed a single time. Here the sequenced sample was peripheral blood, taken before any cancer treatment. The receptors were sampled from a female donor at least 60 years old with stage I lung adenocarcinoma. CDR3s leave out the opening cysteine and the closing phenylalanine or tryptophan. Each record gives: J gene, V gene, clone size, CDR3 protein. Size is omitted from some rows. Given values are once, few, many or a class for expanded clones.

TRBJ1-5,TRBV18,NA,ASSPSHIGQGAEYSNQPQH
TRBJ2-7,TRBV21-1,NA,ASSNGGLAGGGTYEQY
TRBJ2-1,TRBV7-8,once,ASSFQGLAEGNEQF
TRBJ2-2,TRBV19,NA,GSGGSIAGELF
TRBJ2-7,TRBV13,NA,ASSLSDESYEQY
TRBJ2-3,TRBV5-4,once,ASSLSTDDTQY
TRBJ1-3,TRBV28,NA,ASSLLEGVAGNTIY
TRBJ2-1,TRBV29-1,NA,SVDGVYNEQF
TRBJ1-1,TRBV5-1,NA,ASSLQGQGMYTEAF
TRBJ2-5,TRBV11-1,NA,ASSPDLGETQY
TRBJ2-1,TRBV7-2,NA,ASSPLGGGATEQF
TRBJ1-1,TRBV6-5,NA,ASSTTGFYHTEAF
TRBJ1-1,TRBV5-1,few,ASSPAANTEAF
TRBJ2-7,TRBV7-9,NA,ASSSGLAGGYSYEQY
TRBJ2-1,TRBV5-5,NA,ASSRAGNNEQF
TRBJ2-7,TRBV11-1,NA,ASSPPGTGAYEQY
TRBJ1-1,TRBV4-3,NA,ASSQAGFSEAF
TRBJ1-4,TRBV5-6,NA,ASSLEQGVTNEKLF
TRBJ1-2,TRBV10-3,NA,AISESRGTPDYGYT
TRBJ2-1,TRBV28,NA,ASSTSGRSSEQF
TRBJ2-1,TRBV2,NA,ASSELAGAYNEQF
TRBJ1-6,TRBV19,NA,ASTPVGGLYSPLH
TRBJ2-7,TRBV28,NA,ASSFRQNPLEQY
TRBJ2-1,TRBV7-7,NA,ASSSTLAGGPNEQF
TRBJ1-1,TRBV9,NA,ASSLTGNTEAF
TRBJ1-1,TRBV5-1,NA,ASSLEVGPRTEAF
TRBJ1-4,TRBV5-6,NA,ASSPTGPMGKLF
TRBJ1-1,TRBV5-6,NA,ASSRTDINTEAF
TRBJ2-2,TRBV11-2,NA,ASSLDPKVMGGELF
TRBJ1-1,TRBV27,NA,ASSTGTYRFPGGTEAF
TRBJ1-1,TRBV13,few,ASSFWTGGAF
TRBJ1-1,TRBV5-1,NA,ASSWGAISEAF
TRBJ2-7,TRBV27,NA,ASGAVAYEQY
TRBJ2-1,TRBV6-5,NA,ASRQWGDSNQF
TRBJ2-7,TRBV7-2,NA,ASSIPGQGLSSYEQY
TRBJ1-3,TRBV27,NA,ASSSLRQGKRNTIY
TRBJ2-2,TRBV5-6,NA,ASSGRGANTGELF
TRBJ2-7,TRBV6-5,NA,ASSLRGRGSYEQY